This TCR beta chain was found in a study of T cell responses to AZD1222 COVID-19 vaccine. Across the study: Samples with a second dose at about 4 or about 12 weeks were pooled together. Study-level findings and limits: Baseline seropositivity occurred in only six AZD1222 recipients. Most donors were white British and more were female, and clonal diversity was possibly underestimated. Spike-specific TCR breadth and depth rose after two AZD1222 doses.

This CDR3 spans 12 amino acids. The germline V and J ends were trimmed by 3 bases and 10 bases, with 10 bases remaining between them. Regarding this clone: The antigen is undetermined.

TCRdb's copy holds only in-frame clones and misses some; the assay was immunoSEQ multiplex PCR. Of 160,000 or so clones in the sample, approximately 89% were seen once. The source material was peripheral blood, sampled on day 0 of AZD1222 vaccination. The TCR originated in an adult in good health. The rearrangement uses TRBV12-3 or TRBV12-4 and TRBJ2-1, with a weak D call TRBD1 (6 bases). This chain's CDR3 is CASSLTQGEQFF. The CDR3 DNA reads TGTGCCAGCAGTTTGACTCAGGGGGAGCAGTTCTTC.